This paragraph reports one T cell receptor (beta chain). This table comes from immunoSEQ multiplex PCR, and its TCRdb copy is limited to in-frame clones, with some not included. The sample has some 170,000 clones, over 85% seen once. CDR1 is SGHAT, CDR2 FQNNGV, per germline. Trimming cost V 5 bases and J 3 bases, with 16 bases left between them. This CDR3 has 15 residues. This sample is drawn from a study of T cell responses to AZD1222 COVID-19 vaccine. Sequencing used peripheral blood, obtained on day 0 of AZD1222 vaccination. The chain combines TRBV11-2 with TRBJ1-1; D unclear. This TCR was sampled from an adult in good health. The CDR3 nucleotides are TGTGCCAGCAGCCCCTCGGTGGCGAGTTACACTGAAGCTTTCTTT. Its translation is CASSPSVASYTEAFF.